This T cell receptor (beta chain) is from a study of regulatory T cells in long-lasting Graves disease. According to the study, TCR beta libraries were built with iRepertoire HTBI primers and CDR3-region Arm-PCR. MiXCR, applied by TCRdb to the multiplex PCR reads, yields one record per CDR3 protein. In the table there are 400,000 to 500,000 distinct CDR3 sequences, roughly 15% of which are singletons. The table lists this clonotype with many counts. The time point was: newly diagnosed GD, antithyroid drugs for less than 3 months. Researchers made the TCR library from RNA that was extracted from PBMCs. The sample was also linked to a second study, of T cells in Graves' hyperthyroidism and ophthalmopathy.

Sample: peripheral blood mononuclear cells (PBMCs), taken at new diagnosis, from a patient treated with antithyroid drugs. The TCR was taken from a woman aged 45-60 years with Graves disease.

This chain's CDR3 is CASTTGLAKNIQYF. The CDR3 nucleotides are TGTGCCAGCACAACAGGGTTAGCCAAAAACATTCAGTACTTC. V usage is TRBV12-3 or TRBV12-4 and J usage is TRBJ2-4; D is perhaps TRBD1 (6 bases). The CDR3 extends over 14 amino acids. V lost 7 bases, J lost 0 bases, and 10 bases lay in between.